Shown below are 9 T cell receptor beta chains from a single sample sequenced in a study of T cells in Graves' hyperthyroidism and ophthalmopathy. Amplified TCR beta CDR3 regions came from RNA transcripts. The study used the HTBI primer set for a first-round RT-PCR of the TCR CDR3. A single record per CDR3 protein comes from TCRdb applying MiXCR to the multiplex PCR reads. Seen here are 600,000 or so distinct CDR3 sequences, around 14% observed once, and the top ten hold more than 6%. The specimen was blood. These receptors originate from a woman aged 18-29 years with Graves' ophthalmopathy.

This clonotype appeared many times. The genes are TRBV2 and TRBJ2-7; D might be TRBD1 or TRBD2, each matching 6 bases. V was pared by 5 bases and J by 7 bases, with 12 bases between. CDR3 length equals 12 residues. Germline assignment: CDR1 SNHLY and CDR2 FYNNEI. CDR3 region: CASSLQGGEQYF. The DNA for the CDR3 is TGTGCCAGCAGTTTACAGGGAGGTGAGCAGTACTTC.

The chain combines TRBV11-2 with TRBJ2-1; D uncertain. This CDR3 has 12 residues. Germline CDR1 SGHAT, CDR2 FQNNGV. The V end was cut by 5 bases, the J end by 8 bases, with 10 bases between. In DNA form, the CDR3 reads TGTGCCAGCAGCGCATTATTGGATGAGCAGTTCTTC. Translation gives CASSALLDEQFF.

This clonotype has a handful of counts. The V and J genes are TRBV19 and TRBJ2-7; D is perhaps TRBD1 or TRBD2 (5 bases each). This CDR3 has 17 amino acids. V dropped 8 bases and J dropped 2 bases, with 25 bases sitting between them. The V gene's germline CDR1 is LNHDA and CDR2 SQIVND (reference sequence). The CDR3 spells CASSSGASAAGAYEQYF. In DNA, the CDR3 is TGTGCCAGTTCCTCTGGGGCGTCGGCGGCGGGCGCCTACGAGCAGTACTTC.

This clonotype was found many times. This chain uses TRBV27 with TRBJ2-7; 7 nucleotides agree with TRBD1. The germline CDR1 and CDR2 sequences are MNHEY and SMNVEV (reference sequence). With V trimmed by 8 bases and J by 1 base, 8 bases remained unmatched. This CDR3 comprises 14 residues. The CDR3: CASHARTGSYEQYF. The CDR3 coding sequence is TGTGCCAGCCACGCACGGACAGGATCCTACGAGCAGTACTTC.

In its sample, this clonotype was seen many times. The V and J genes are TRBV27 and TRBJ2-7; 11 positions agree with TRBD2. This CDR3 has 13 amino acids. Per the germline V gene, CDR1 is MNHEY and CDR2 is SMNVEV (reference sequence). After removal of 7 bases from V and 4 bases from J, the junction contained 3 bases not matched to a gene. Here the CDR3 reads CASKSSGRYEQYF. The CDR3, as DNA: TGTGCCAGCAAATCTAGCGGGAGGTACGAGCAGTACTTC.

This clonotype has at least ten counts. This sequence joins TRBV7-3 and TRBJ1-1; D is possibly TRBD1 (6 bases). This CDR3 is built from 13 residues. Germline lookup yields CDR1 SGHTA and CDR2 FQGTGA. Trimming pared 5 bases from V and 3 bases from J, leaving 10 bases between. The CDR3 DNA is TGTGCCAGCAGCCCGGGGGCCCACACTGAAGCTTTCTTT. Translated: CASSPGAHTEAFF.

This chain links TRBV4-2 with TRBJ1-2; tentative D call: TRBD1 (6 bases). Germline CDR1 and CDR2: LGHNA and YNFKEQ. There are 15 residues in the CDR3. Trimming removed 0 bases at V and 4 bases at J, with 12 bases between. Here the CDR3 reads CASSQETGGAYGYTF. DNA of the CDR3: TGTGCCAGCAGCCAAGAGACAGGTGGGGCCTATGGCTACACCTTC.

This clonotype came up many times. The chain combines TRBV29-1 with TRBJ2-1, with D hard to call. The CDR3 covers 13 residues. V gave up 5 bases and J gave up 5 bases, with 13 bases separating them. Germline-derived CDR1 and CDR2 are SQVTM and ANQGSEA. The CDR3, as DNA: TGCAGCGTTTCGACGGTGGATGACAATGAGCAGTTCTTC. Its protein product is CSVSTVDDNEQFF.

J is TRBJ2-3 and V is TRBV14; 9 bases are shared with TRBD1. This CDR3 has 16 amino acids. J gave up 2 bases and V 2 bases, and 5 bases lay outside the gene matches. The germline gives CDR1 SGHDN, CDR2 FVKESK. The CDR3 coding sequence is TGTGCCAGCAGCCAAAGGGACAGGGCTACCACAGATACGCAGTATTTT. Amino acid sequence: CASSQRDRATTDTQYF.